These 6 T cell receptor beta chains came from one sample sequenced in a study of cytotoxic CD8 clonotypes in ibrutinib-treated CLL. Measured with immunoSEQ multiplex PCR; TCRdb has only the in-frame clones, and not every one. The table lists some 200,000 clones, more than 70% of them singletons, with around 10% in the top ten. This material consisted of PBMCs, taken after 12 months of ibrutinib treatment. Source of these receptors: a human donor with chronic lymphocytic leukemia.

V usage is TRBV5-6 and J usage is TRBJ2-3; 7 bases align to TRBD2. The V gene's germline CDR1 is SGHDT and CDR2 YYEEEE. The CDR3 contains 14 residues. V lost 0 bases, J lost 10 bases, and 8 bases stayed unmatched. CDR3: CASSLGGRGLAQYF. DNA of the CDR3: TGTGCCAGCAGCTTGGGTGGGCGGGGGTTGGCGCAGTATTTT.

This clone has a handful of counts. The V call is TRBV25-1, the J call TRBJ1-5; 8 bases map to TRBD1. Trimming removed 1 base from V and 7 bases from J; junction bases left unmatched: 12. The CDR3 length is 17 residues. Germline V gene data show CDR1 as MGHDK and CDR2 as SYGVNS. The CDR3 coding sequence is TGTGCCAGCAGTGAATCTACCGGCCAGGACAGGGTCCAGCCCCAGCATTTT. Protein sequence: CASSESTGQDRVQPQHF.

This chain's CDR3 is CASSYRDRGHQPQHF. The CDR3 DNA follows: TGTGCCAGCAGCTACCGGGACAGGGGGCATCAGCCCCAGCATTTT. This chain connects TRBV5-6 to TRBJ1-5, with 12 bases fitting TRBD1. The CDR3 runs 15 residues. V lost 3 bases, J lost 5 bases, and 3 bases stayed unmatched. Germline V gene lookup returns CDR1 SGHDT and CDR2 YYEEEE.

The chain joins TRBV4-2 to TRBJ2-1; TRBD2 matches at 10 bases. Trimming cost V 5 bases and J 4 bases; bases outside gene matches: 11. There are 17 residues in the CDR3. Looked up from germline, CDR1 is LGHNA and CDR2 is YNFKEQ. The CDR3 bases are TGTGCCAGCAGCACCGGACCACTAGCGGGACCTTACAATGAGCAGTTCTTC. Translated, it gives CASSTGPLAGPYNEQFF.

The CDR3 protein is CATSTPGQGFGGYTF. The CDR3 region has the DNA TGTGCCACCAGCACACCCGGACAGGGTTTTGGAGGCTACACCTTC. The V and J genes are TRBV15 and TRBJ1-2; 8 nucleotides match TRBD1. The CDR3 has 15 residues. The V and J ends lost 4 bases and 8 bases, in that order; junction bases with no gene match: 12. CDR1 LNHNV and CDR2 YYDKDF come from the germline V gene (reference sequence).

This sequence joins TRBV2 and TRBJ2-5; unclear D gene. From germline, CDR1 is SNHLY and CDR2 FYNNEI. The germline V and J ends were trimmed by 6 bases and 2 bases, with 13 bases remaining between them. This CDR3 contains 14 residues. As DNA, the CDR3 is TGTGCCAGCAGAGCCAGTACGGCACAAGAGACCCAGTACTTC. Its protein product is CASRASTAQETQYF.